This TCR beta chain emerged from a study of cytomegalovirus exposure and HLA in healthy donors. Broader study findings: According to the study, roughly 160 TCR beta chains were cytomegalovirus-associated. The majority of CMV-associated TCR beta chains were reported as apparently HLA-restricted in a later analysis.

Germline V gene data show CDR1 as SGHRS and CDR2 as YFSETQ. The V segment lost 4 bases and the J segment 1 base; nucleotides outside the gene matches: 11. This CDR3 has 16 residues. PCR primers comprised 60 Vbeta and 13 Jbeta primers. The repertoire was sequenced with immunoSEQ multiplex PCR; TCRdb's copy has only in-frame clones and lacks some. The table shows 150,000 or so clones, with roughly 85% occurring only once. For this clone: Its antigen is not identified.

The V call is TRBV5-1, the J call TRBJ2-7; the match to TRBD1 covers 7 bases. This TCR came from a man aged 18-30 years in good health and CMV-seropositive. Sequenced input: PBMCs. CDR3 in DNA: TGCGCCAGCAGCCCCGACAACCGACAGGGATCCTACGAGCAGTACTTC. Translated: CASSPDNRQGSYEQYF.